This T cell receptor (beta chain) emerged from a study of T-cell memory formation after mild COVID-19. The study, taken as a whole, reports: Several responding clones turned up in pre-infection memory, indicating that cross-reactive memory may have taken part.

One entry per CDR3 protein, called by TCRdb with MiXCR from the 5' RACE reads. Of approximately 290,000 distinct CDR3 sequences listed, about 16% are singletons. Germline CDR1 MNHEY, CDR2 SVGAGI. The CDR3 runs to 15 residues. Unmatched junction bases numbered 7, after V lost 6 bases and J lost 1 base. Points on this clonotype: Its specificity is unknown.

The chain joins TRBV6-5 to TRBJ2-5; TRBD2 matches 8 bases. The specimen sequenced was PBMCs or a T cell subset sorted from them (not recorded which). The receptor comes from a man between 18 and 35 years old who had mild COVID-19 (a few samples of this study predate the infection). Cell type and time point are not known. In DNA, the CDR3 is TGTGCCAGCAGATTGTCCGGGACTAGCCAAGAGACCCAGTACTTC. Translation gives CASRLSGTSQETQYF.